Presented here are 10 T cell receptor beta chains from one specimen sequenced in a study of blood T cell repertoires in COVID-19. Method: immunoSEQ multiplex PCR; TCRdb's copy keeps in-frame clones and lacks some. The sample lists 200,000 to 250,000 clones, about nine tenths occurring once. The source material was peripheral blood. The receptors originated from a man aged 55 to 70 with acute or convalescent COVID-19.

This clone was found a few times. The chain has TRBV7-2 and TRBJ1-2; D gene unclear. The V gene's germline CDR1 is SGHTA and CDR2 FQGNSA. This CDR3 has 13 residues. The V and J ends lost 2 bases and 6 bases respectively, with 10 bases between them. CDR3 sequence reads: CASSLTGKDGYTF. The CDR3 nucleotides are TGTGCCAGCAGCTTAACCGGGAAGGATGGCTACACCTTC.

This chain links TRBV5-1 with TRBJ1-1, with unresolved D. V was pared by 4 bases and J by 1 base, with 17 bases between. The CDR3 runs 16 residues. CDR1 SGHRS and CDR2 YFSETQ come from the germline V gene. The CDR3, as DNA: TGCGCCAGCAGCCTTATTGCAACCGCAGGGAACACTGAAGCTTTCTTT. Amino acid sequence: CASSLIATAGNTEAFF.

DNA of the CDR3: TGTGCCAGCATCGGGACTCCGAACACCGGGGAGCTGTTTTTT. Its protein product is CASIGTPNTGELFF. The chain is built from TRBV28 and TRBJ2-2; TRBD2 might be the D (6 bases). Trimming pared 7 bases from V and 0 bases from J, leaving 9 bases between. This CDR3 spans 14 amino acids. Germline assignment: CDR1 MDHEN and CDR2 SYDVKM.

V and J are TRBV24-1 and TRBJ2-1; TRBD1 might be the D (5 bases). Germline CDR1 and CDR2: KGHDR and SFDVKD. The V gene lost 12 bases and the J gene lost 4 bases, with 21 bases spanning the gap. The CDR3 length is 15 residues. CDR3 nucleotides: TGTGCCTCAGAGACCAGGGCCAACGGGTACAATGAGCAGTTCTTC. This sequence encodes CASETRANGYNEQFF.

J is TRBJ2-5 and V is TRBV7-8; D uncertain. The CDR3 spans 15 residues. CDR1 and CDR2 from the germline V gene are SGHVS and FQNEAQ. Trimming took off 5 bases at V and 3 bases at J, with 16 bases between the two ends. CDR3 DNA: TGTGCCAGCAGCCCTCCCTTAGACTCTGAAGAGACCCAGTACTTC. Translated, it gives CASSPPLDSEETQYF.

This clone was seen a handful of times. The V gene is TRBV5-4, the J gene TRBJ2-2, with 7 bases lining up with TRBD1. The V gene end was trimmed by 4 bases and the J gene end by 7 bases; junction bases not matched to a gene: 10. Germline V gene sequence: CDR1 SGHNT, CDR2 YYREEE (reference sequence). The CDR3 runs to 15 residues. For the CDR3, the DNA is TGTGCCAGCAGCCCTGGGCAGGGGGTGTACGGGGAGCTGTTTTTT. This sequence encodes CASSPGQGVYGELFF.

The chain joins TRBV18 to TRBJ1-1, with 12 bases identical to TRBD1. J lost 1 base, V lost 5 bases, and 5 bases had no gene match. Looked up from germline, CDR1 is KGHSH and CDR2 is LQKENI. The CDR3 sequence is 16 residues long. In DNA, the CDR3 is TGTGCCAGCTCAGCCGGGACAGGGGGCACGAACACTGAAGCTTTCTTT. This sequence encodes CASSAGTGGTNTEAFF.

The chain links TRBV9 to TRBJ2-6; 9 bases match TRBD2. Trimming removed 2 bases from V and 4 bases from J; junction bases left unmatched: 1. CDR1 and CDR2 from the germline V gene are SGDLS and YYNGEE. The CDR3 has 15 residues. CDR3 nucleotides: TGTGCCAGCAGCGTGGGGACTAGCGGGGCCAACGTCCTGACTTTC. This sequence encodes CASSVGTSGANVLTF.

This sequence joins TRBV27 and TRBJ1-2, with TRBD1 as a possible D gene (6 bases). Germline CDR1 and CDR2: MNHEY and SMNVEV (reference sequence). Trimming removed 5 bases at V and 1 base at J, with 11 bases between. This CDR3 spans 14 amino acids. The CDR3 loop reads CASSITGFNYGYTF. CDR3 bases: TGTGCCAGCAGTATTACAGGGTTTAACTATGGCTACACCTTC.

The genes are TRBV7-2 and TRBJ2-3; 14 bases fit TRBD2. V was clipped by 1 base and J by 3 bases; unmatched bases: 0. CDR1 SGHTA and CDR2 FQGNSA come from the germline V gene. This CDR3 contains 16 residues. CDR3 amino acids: CASSLGLAGGTDTQYF. In nucleotides, the CDR3 is TGTGCCAGCAGCTTAGGACTAGCGGGGGGGACAGATACGCAGTATTTT.